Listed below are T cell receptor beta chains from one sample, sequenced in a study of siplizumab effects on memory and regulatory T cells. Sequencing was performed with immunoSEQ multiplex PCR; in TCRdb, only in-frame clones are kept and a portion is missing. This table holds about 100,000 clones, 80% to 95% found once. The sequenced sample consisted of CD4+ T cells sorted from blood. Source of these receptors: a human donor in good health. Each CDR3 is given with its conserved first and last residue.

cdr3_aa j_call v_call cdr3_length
CASSIGPYNSPLHF TRBJ1-6 TRBV19 14
CASSTDRDRGPPLHF TRBJ1-6 TRBV19 15
CSVDDWDSGYTF TRBJ1-2 TRBV29-1 12
CASSIDLLTSNTEAFF TRBJ1-1 TRBV19 16
CASSATSGATDTQYF TRBJ2-3 TRBV9 15
CASSPQVGLPLHF TRBJ1-6 TRBV4-1 13
CASSFSSGSNQPQHF TRBJ1-5 TRBV27 15
CASSLGLAIQETQYF TRBJ2-5 TRBV27 15
CAWSVEGGQPQHF TRBJ1-5 TRBV30 13
CAWAGSGHSPLHF TRBJ1-6 TRBV30 13
CASKSFATNEKLFF TRBJ1-4 TRBV4-1 14